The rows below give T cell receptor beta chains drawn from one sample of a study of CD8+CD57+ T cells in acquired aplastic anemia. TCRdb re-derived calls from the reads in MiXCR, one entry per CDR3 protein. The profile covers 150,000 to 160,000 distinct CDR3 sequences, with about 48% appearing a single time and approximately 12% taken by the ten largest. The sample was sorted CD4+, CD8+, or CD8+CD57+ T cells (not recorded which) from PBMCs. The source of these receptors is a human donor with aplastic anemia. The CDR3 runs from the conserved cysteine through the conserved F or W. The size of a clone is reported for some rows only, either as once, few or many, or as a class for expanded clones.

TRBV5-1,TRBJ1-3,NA,CASKKTTGAGNTIYF
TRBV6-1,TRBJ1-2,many,CASSRLTGTGDGYTF
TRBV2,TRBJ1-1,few,CASRETEAFF
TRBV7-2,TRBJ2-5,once,CASSLGPARTQYF
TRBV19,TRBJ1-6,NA,CATREDRGFSPLHF
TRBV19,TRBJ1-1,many,CASRGTAVFEAFF
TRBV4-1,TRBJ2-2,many,CASSQSMSPGELFF
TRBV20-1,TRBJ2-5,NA,CSAGWETQYF
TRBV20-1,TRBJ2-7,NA,CSARSGGVAYEQYF
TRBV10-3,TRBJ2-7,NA,CASSPQQVVVGEQYF
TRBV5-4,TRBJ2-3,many,CASSLADSGGATDTQYF
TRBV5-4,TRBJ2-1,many,CASSLGTSGGETEQFF
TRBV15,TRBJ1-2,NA,CATSRTVNYGYTF
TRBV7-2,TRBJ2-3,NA,CASSRGLSTDTQYF
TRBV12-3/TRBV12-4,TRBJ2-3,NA,CASSLPGVLDTQYF
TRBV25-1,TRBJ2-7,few,CASSERQGADYEQYF
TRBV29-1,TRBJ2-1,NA,CSVQRSSSYNEQFF
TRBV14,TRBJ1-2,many,CASSQEARVSNYGYTF